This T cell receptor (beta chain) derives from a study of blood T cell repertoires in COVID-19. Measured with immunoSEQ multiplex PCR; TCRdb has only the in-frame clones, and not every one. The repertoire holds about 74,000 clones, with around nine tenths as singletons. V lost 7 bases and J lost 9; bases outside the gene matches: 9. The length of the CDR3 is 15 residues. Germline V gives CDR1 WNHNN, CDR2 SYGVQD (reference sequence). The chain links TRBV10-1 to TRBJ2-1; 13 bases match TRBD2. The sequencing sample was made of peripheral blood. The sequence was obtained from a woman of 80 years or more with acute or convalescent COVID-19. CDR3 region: CASTRTSGRFSEQFF. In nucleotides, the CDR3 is TGCGCCAGCACCCGGACTAGCGGGAGATTTTCTGAGCAGTTCTTC.